The 16 T cell receptor beta chains reported below all come from one sample, sequenced in a study of patients and donors after allogeneic stem cell transplantation. TCRdb passed the RT-PCR reads through MiXCR, listing each CDR3 protein once. In the table there are under 35,000 distinct CDR3 sequences, 30% to 40% of which are singletons. Sequencing used blood, either unsorted or a sorted T cell fraction (not recorded which). These TCRs come from a human donor who was either an allogeneic HSCT recipient or a stem cell or donor lymphocyte infusion donor (not recorded which). It is not recorded whose cells these are; they may come from a transplant donor.

A few counts support this clonotype. The V and J genes are TRBV29-1 and TRBJ1-2, with TRBD1 as a possible D gene (6 bases). CDR1 is SQVTM, CDR2 ANQGSEA, per germline. This CDR3 contains 15 residues. The V gene lost 2 bases and the J gene lost 4 bases, with 17 bases spanning the gap. The DNA of the CDR3 is TGCAGCGTTGAAAAATCCGGGACATTACTCTATGGCTACACCTTC. It codes for CSVEKSGTLLYGYTF.

The CDR3 sequence: CASSPQPYEQYV. Written as DNA, the CDR3 is TGTGCCAGCAGTCCACAGCCATACGAGCAGTACGTC. The chain uses TRBV6-2 or TRBV6-3 and TRBJ2-7, with D unclear. Germline V gives CDR1 MNHEY, CDR2 SVGEGT. There are 12 residues in the CDR3. Trimming removed 5 bases at V and 4 bases at J, with 9 bases between.

The chain employs TRBV6-2 or TRBV6-3 and TRBJ1-2; no definite D call. Germline V lookup: CDR1 MNHEY, CDR2 SVGEGT. The CDR3 runs to 14 residues. The germline V and J ends were trimmed by 6 bases and 4 bases, with 15 bases remaining between them. This CDR3 reads CASSKTRGIYGYTF. DNA for the CDR3: TGTGCCAGCAGCAAAACGAGAGGGATCTATGGCTACACCTTC.

The chain carries TRBV7-2 and TRBJ1-1; 9 bases are shared with TRBD1. Germline V CDR1 and CDR2: SGHTA, FQGNSA. The CDR3 runs to 17 residues. The J segment lost 4 bases and the V segment lost 6 bases, leaving 15 bases of the junction unmatched. In DNA form, the CDR3 reads TGTGCCAGCAGGCCCACAGGGGGCTCCCCGCCCGGCACTGAAGCTTTCTTT. The encoded protein is CASRPTGGSPPGTEAFF.

The chain couples TRBV12-3 or TRBV12-4 to TRBJ1-3; D is uncertain. This CDR3 comprises 12 residues. V lost 11 bases and J lost 4, with 12 bases in between. CDR3: CAERSAGNTIYF. In nucleotides, the CDR3 is TGTGCCGAGAGGAGTGCGGGAAACACCATATATTTT.

V gene TRBV24-1 combines with J gene TRBJ2-1; D is unclear. The CDR3 has 15 residues. Trimming pared 6 bases from V and 2 bases from J, leaving 13 bases between. From germline, CDR1 is KGHDR and CDR2 SFDVKD. DNA of the CDR3: TGTGCCACCAGTCTTAGCCCGAACGCCTACAATGAGCAGTTCTTC. This codes for CATSLSPNAYNEQFF.

The chain is built from TRBV4-2 and TRBJ1-1; possible D gene TRBD1, 6 bases. CDR1 and CDR2 from the germline V gene are LGHNA and YNFKEQ. The CDR3 sequence is 15 residues long. Trimming took off 7 bases at V and 1 base at J, with 16 bases between the two ends. The CDR3, as DNA: TGTGCCAGCAAAGTATCGGGGGGCGCGAACACTGAAGCTTTCTTT. It specifies CASKVSGGANTEAFF.

The rearrangement links TRBV20-1 to TRBJ2-1; 7 bases are a match to TRBD2. The trim removed 5 bases at V and 10 bases at J, leaving 8 bases unmatched. Germline CDR1 reads DFQATT; CDR2 reads SNEGSKA (reference sequence). This CDR3 comprises 12 residues. CDR3 in DNA: TGCAGTGCTCAACCCCCTAGCGGCGAGCAGTTCTTC. This translates into CSAQPPSGEQFF.

The chain is built from TRBV20-1 and TRBJ2-5; 11 bases fit TRBD2. CDR1 DFQATT and CDR2 SNEGSKA come from the germline V gene (reference sequence). The CDR3 covers 15 residues. Trimming cost V 4 bases and J 5 bases; bases outside gene matches: 9. CDR3: CSAIKLAGAGETQYF. The CDR3 DNA reads TGCAGTGCTATAAAACTAGCGGGGGCCGGCGAGACCCAGTACTTC.

This clonotype came up a few times. V gene TRBV7-2 combines with J gene TRBJ2-5; no clear D. The germline V gene has CDR1 SGHTA and CDR2 FQGNSA. V dropped 8 bases and J dropped 3 bases, with 4 bases sitting between them. The CDR3 consists of 10 residues. CDR3 in amino acids: CASAEETQYF. The CDR3 DNA sequence: TGTGCCAGCGCTGAAGAGACCCAGTACTTC.

A single count supports this clonotype. In this CDR3 the conserved last residue, phenylalanine or tryptophan, is missing, so a read error is likely. The chain links TRBV4-3 to TRBJ1-3; 8 bases align to TRBD1. Trimming took 4 bases from V and 2 from J; bases not matched to a gene: 7. CDR1 and CDR2 from the germline V gene are LGHNA and YSLEER. The CDR3 spans 16 residues. In DNA, the CDR3 is TGCGCCAGCAGCCTGACTGGACAGGGTGCTGGAAACACCATATATTTG. This gives the protein CASSLTGQGAGNTIYL.

The chain has TRBV5-1 and TRBJ2-5, with TRBD1 matching over 10 bases. Germline loops: CDR1 SGHRS, CDR2 YFSETQ. This CDR3 has 16 amino acids. The V gene end was trimmed by 0 bases and the J gene end by 4 bases; junction bases not matched to a gene: 6. The CDR3 loop is CASSLGPGQGLETQYF. As DNA, the CDR3 is TGCGCCAGCAGCTTGGGGCCGGGACAGGGGTTAGAGACCCAGTACTTC.

This clonotype appeared a few times. The gene calls are TRBV7-9 and TRBJ1-2; 9 positions match TRBD1. This CDR3 spans 16 amino acids. The V gene end was trimmed by 6 bases and the J gene end by 5 bases; junction bases not matched to a gene: 13. Germline V gene lookup returns CDR1 SEHNR and CDR2 FQNEAQ (reference sequence). In DNA, the CDR3 is TGTGCCAGCAGTTCTGAGGGACAGGGACCATCTTATGGCTACACCTTC. It specifies CASSSEGQGPSYGYTF.

This clonotype was observed a few times. The chain uses TRBV19 and TRBJ1-2; TRBD1 matches 9 bases. The trim removed 5 bases at V and 8 bases at J, leaving 9 bases unmatched. CDR3 size: 14 residues. Germline V gene lookup returns CDR1 LNHDA and CDR2 SQIVND (reference sequence). CDR3 sequence reads: CASSWDREEGGYTF. The CDR3 DNA reads TGTGCCAGTAGTTGGGACAGGGAGGAGGGAGGCTACACCTTC. Drawing the rest from reference TRBV19 and TRBJ1-2, the complete variable domain is DGGITQSPKYLFRKEGQNVTLSCEQNLNHDAMYWYRQDPGQGLRLIYYSQIVNDFQKGDIAEGYSVSREKKESFPLTVTSAQKNPTAFYLCASSWDREEGGYTFGSGTRLTVV.

This clonotype was detected only a few times. The chain is built from TRBV20-1 and TRBJ1-1, with D perhaps matching TRBD1 (6 bases). The V end lost 2 bases, the J end lost 3 bases, and 13 bases lay between the germline ends. CDR3 length: 14 residues. Germline V CDR1 and CDR2: DFQATT, SNEGSKA (reference sequence). CDR3 sequence: CSARSTPGDTEAFF. The CDR3 DNA follows: TGCAGTGCTAGATCGACCCCAGGGGACACTGAAGCTTTCTTT.

This chain connects TRBV10-3 to TRBJ2-5; D tentatively reads TRBD1 or TRBD2 (6 bases each). Germline values: CDR1 ENHRY, CDR2 SYGVKD. The CDR3 consists of 15 residues. The V gene lost 0 bases and the J gene lost 4 bases, with 12 bases spanning the gap. The CDR3: CAISESGRDTETQYF. The CDR3 DNA follows: TGTGCCATCAGTGAGTCAGGGCGGGACACAGAGACCCAGTACTTC.